Below, 7 T cell receptor beta chains from the same sample are listed, as sequenced in a study of blood T cell repertoires in COVID-19. The table came from immunoSEQ multiplex PCR; TCRdb's copy has only in-frame clones and leaves some out. The sample has 150,000 to 200,000 clones, about 81% seen once; the top ten hold about 8%. Sample: peripheral blood. Every receptor here comes from a woman aged 70-85 years with acute or convalescent COVID-19.

A few counts support this clone. In the same sample, other DNA sequences code for this CDR3. J is TRBJ1-1 and V is TRBV12-3 or TRBV12-4; D is undetermined. The CDR3 sequence is 13 residues long. V shed 6 bases and J shed 2 bases, with 10 bases lying between them. CDR3 sequence (DNA): TGTGCCAGCAGGTCACAGCTTAACACTGAAGCTTTCTTT. Amino acids: CASRSQLNTEAFF.

This rearrangement joins TRBV11-3 to TRBJ2-3; 10 nucleotides match TRBD2. This CDR3 comprises 14 residues. V lost 3 bases to trimming and J lost 6 bases; unmatched junction nucleotides: 3. Looked up from germline, CDR1 is SGHNT and CDR2 is YENEEA. CDR3 in amino acids: CASSFSGGADTQYF. The CDR3 bases are TGTGCCAGCAGCTTCAGCGGGGGGGCGGATACGCAGTATTTT.

The chain has TRBV19 and TRBJ1-5, with no clear D. This CDR3 contains 17 residues. V was pared by 7 bases and J by 6 bases, with 25 bases between. CDR1 LNHDA and CDR2 SQIVND come from the germline V gene (reference sequence). As DNA, the CDR3 is TGTGCCAGTACACCACTAGGACGAGGGATAAGGATTCAGCCCCAGCATTTT. Protein sequence: CASTPLGRGIRIQPQHF.

The rearrangement joins TRBV27 to TRBJ1-2, with 7 bases lining up with TRBD1. Germline CDR1 and CDR2: MNHEY and SMNVEV (reference sequence). This CDR3 has 12 residues. Trimming took 2 bases from V and 6 from J; bases not matched to a gene: 0. The CDR3 loop is CASSLTGDGYTF. The CDR3 DNA is TGTGCCAGCAGTTTAACAGGGGATGGCTACACCTTC.

The sample holds a few counts of this clone. The chain joins TRBV3-1 (or the pseudogene TRBV3-2) to TRBJ2-2; weak D call: TRBD2 (6 bases). CDR3 length: 14 amino acids. Germline CDR1 LGHDT, CDR2 YNNKEL (reference sequence). Trimming stripped 2 bases from V and 6 bases from J, with 10 bases between. The CDR3 spells CASSQSSVAGELFF. DNA of the CDR3: TGTGCCAGCAGCCAATCTAGCGTGGCCGGGGAGCTGTTTTTT.

The chain is built from TRBV5-1 and TRBJ2-7; 10 nucleotides align to TRBD1. Germline trimming cut 4 bases from V and 5 bases from J; bases unmatched to any gene: 6. The CDR3 consists of 14 residues. CDR1 is SGHRS, CDR2 YFSETQ, per germline. CDR3 in DNA: TGCGCCAGCAGCCCGCCGGGACAGGGGCACGAGCAGTACTTC. Translated: CASSPPGQGHEQYF.

The chain couples TRBV4-1 to TRBJ2-1; 13 bases map to TRBD2. The CDR3 covers 16 residues. Looked up from germline, CDR1 is MGHRA and CDR2 is YSYEKL. Unmatched junction bases numbered 4, after V lost 3 bases and J lost 5 bases. Here the CDR3 DNA reads TGCGCCAGCAGCCATTATGGGACTAGCGGGAACAATGAGCAGTTCTTC. This gives the protein CASSHYGTSGNNEQFF.